This T cell receptor beta chain was sequenced for a study of T cells in Graves' hyperthyroidism and ophthalmopathy. As for the study in general: Peripheral blood was collected at initial diagnosis, before any treatment.

This clonotype was counted many times. There are 13 residues in the CDR3. V lost 8 bases and J 0 bases, leaving 8 bases between the germline ends. The germline V gene has CDR1 SNHLY and CDR2 FYNNEI. RNA transcripts were the template for amplifying TCR beta CDR3 regions. First-round RT-PCR targeting the TCR CDR3 was performed with the HTBI primer set. TCRdb re-analysed the multiplex PCR reads in MiXCR, keeping a single row per CDR3 protein. The table records nearly 600,000 distinct CDR3 sequences, 14% of them present only once. The origin of this receptor is a woman aged 25-40 years with Graves' hyperthyroidism that later progressed to Graves' ophthalmopathy. Material for sequencing was blood. This chain links TRBV2 with TRBJ1-3; no reliable D call. In DNA form, the CDR3 reads TGTGCCAGCTTAACAGACTCTGGAAACACCATATATTTT. This gives the protein CASLTDSGNTIYF.